This record covers a single TCR beta chain. The antigen it recognizes is unknown. No base quality values were provided; no much bigger clone lies one nucleotide off. The sample comes from a study of blood T cells in healthy people across ages (dated by TCRdb to the mid-2010s). With regard to the full study: In model experiments, template switching captured about one uniquely barcoded TCR beta cDNA molecule for every two T cells. To track age-related changes in TCR beta repertoire diversity, the study relied on deep sequencing normalized with unique cDNA molecular identifiers. Four age groups were formed from the donors: young (average approximately 15 years), middle-aged (around 39), aged (about 68) and long-lived (82). To avoid experimental bias, donors of different ages were randomly spread across the sequencing lanes. The study analyzed two additional independent replicas of 1 million unique cDNA reads from the same blood draw for two donors, one aged 18 to 30 and one aged 80 or older. Here is what the overall study found, with its caveats: Estimates of total diversity based on one million sequenced T cells were considered lower bounds and underestimates. Since profiling was done on bulk unsorted PBMCs, naive and antigen-experienced compartments could not be conclusively compared. Because the CMV infection status of the donors was unknown, age-related changes in expanded clonotypes may potentially have been confounded. A strong correlation was found between observed TCR beta diversity and the percentage of naive T cells measured by flow cytometry. Observed TCR beta diversity per million T cells fell roughly linearly with age, and a significant reduction was already apparent by age approximately 40. Compared with the aged group, the long-lived group had more naive CD4+ T cells, fewer expanded clones and increased TCR diversity, suggesting age selection.

Donors were a few dozen systemically healthy Caucasian individuals from Russia aged 6 to 90 years. Approximately 11 milliliters of peripheral blood were drawn from each donor into EDTA-treated Vacutainer tubes. PBMCs were isolated by Ficoll-Paque density-gradient centrifugation, with at least 6.5 million obtained per sample. Total RNA was extracted from PBMCs with Trizol reagent, with at least 6 micrograms obtained per sample. Naive CD45RAhigh/CD27high T cell percentages were measured by flow cytometry on a PBMC aliquot from every donor. Inclusive of the bounding cysteine and phenylalanine, the CDR3 is 15 residues long. Only CDR3 DNA remains: 45 bases, in frame from the first base. At the junction V is shortened by 3 bases and J by 2 bases; bases outside the gene matches: 6. The library was built by means of 5' RACE. TCRdb shows the sequencer as Illumina HiSeq 2500. The second PCR ran for roughly 7 to 11 cycles and used a J-beta primer mix along with a sample-barcoded 5' primer. A template-switch 5' adaptor carrying 12 random nucleotides introduced a unique molecular identifier onto each TCR beta cDNA molecule. At least 2.5 million CDR3-containing paired-end reads were obtained from each sample. First-strand cDNA was synthesized from all RNA with the Mint cDNA synthesis kit, primed by a TRBC-specific oligonucleotide. Following uracil-DNA glycosylase treatment, a first 18-cycle PCR with universal primers M1SS and BC2_uni_R was performed on all cDNA. The authors' analysis ran thus. For normalization, 1 million high-quality reads, each with a distinct molecular identifier, were randomly selected from each sample. Instead of being binned into consensus sequences, reads that shared molecular identifiers were thrown out. MiTCR, set to a Q25 quality threshold and the strictest error-elimination algorithm, was used for CDR3 identification, clonotype clustering and error correction. A nonparametric unseen species model with Euler transformation was used to estimate lower-bound total TCR beta diversity. TCRdb reworked the public reads: Q25 trimming with fastp, MiXCR clone assembly, productive beta chains retained. Rows matching on CDR3 protein sequence are summarized as one entry with the most common DNA and genes. TCRdb's processing, not the study's, gives the V and J calls here. This sample lists approximately 600,000 distinct CDR3 sequences; approximately 59% were detected once. The ten largest clones add up to 30% to 40% of the sample.

The chain links TRBV12-3 or TRBV12-4 with TRBJ1-2, with 7 bases aligning to TRBD1. The clonotype was recovered from a man aged 60-69 years in good health. The sample taken for sequencing was blood. The DNA is as follows: TGTGCCAGCAGTTTTGCGAGGGGGCGCAACTATGGCTACACCTTC. This gives the protein CASSFARGRNYGYTF.